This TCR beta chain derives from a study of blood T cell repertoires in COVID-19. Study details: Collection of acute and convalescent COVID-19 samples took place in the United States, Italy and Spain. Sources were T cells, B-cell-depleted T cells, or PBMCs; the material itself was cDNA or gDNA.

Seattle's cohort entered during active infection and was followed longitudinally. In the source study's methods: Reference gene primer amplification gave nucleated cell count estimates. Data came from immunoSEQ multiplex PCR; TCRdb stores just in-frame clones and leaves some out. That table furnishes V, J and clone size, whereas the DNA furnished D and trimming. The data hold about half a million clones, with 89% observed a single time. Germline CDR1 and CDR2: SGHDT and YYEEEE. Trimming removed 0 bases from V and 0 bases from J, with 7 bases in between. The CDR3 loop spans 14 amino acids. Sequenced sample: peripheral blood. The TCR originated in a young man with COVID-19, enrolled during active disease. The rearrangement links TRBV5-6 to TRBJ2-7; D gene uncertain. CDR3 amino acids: CASSLGQSSYEQYF. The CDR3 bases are TGTGCCAGCAGCTTGGGACAATCCTCCTACGAGCAGTACTTC.